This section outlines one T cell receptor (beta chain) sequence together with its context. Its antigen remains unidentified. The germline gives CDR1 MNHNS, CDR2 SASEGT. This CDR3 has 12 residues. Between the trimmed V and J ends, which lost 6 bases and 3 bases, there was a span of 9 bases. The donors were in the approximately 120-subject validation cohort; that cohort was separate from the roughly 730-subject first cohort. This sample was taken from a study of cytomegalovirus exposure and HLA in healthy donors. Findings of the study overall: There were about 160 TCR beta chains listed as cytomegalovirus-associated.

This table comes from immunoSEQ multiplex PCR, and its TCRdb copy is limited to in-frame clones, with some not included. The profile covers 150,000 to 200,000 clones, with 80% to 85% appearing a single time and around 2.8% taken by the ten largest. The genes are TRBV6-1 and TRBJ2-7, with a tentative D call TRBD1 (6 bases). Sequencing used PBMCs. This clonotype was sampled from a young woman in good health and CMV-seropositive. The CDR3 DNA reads TGTGCCAGCAGGGAGGACAGCTACGAGCAGTACTTC. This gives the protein CASREDSYEQYF.